One and the same sample provided the 28 T cell receptor beta chains below, sequenced in a study of blood T cell repertoires in COVID-19 (dated by TCRdb to 2019 to 2021). The method was the immunoSEQ multiplex PCR assay. TCRdb holds this immuneACCESS table with in-frame rearrangements only. Some clones are missing; in checked studies, unresolved V genes explain under half, and the rest has no known cause. The sample table contains approximately 200,000 clones; only one count was recorded for just over 85% of them. About 1.5% of the sample is taken by the ten largest. The sample was peripheral blood. These receptors all stem from a man between 18 and 29 years old with active or convalescent COVID-19.

The chain combines TRBV24-1 with TRBJ2-1, with D tentatively TRBD1 (6 bases). CDR3 length: 12 amino acids. V lost 10 bases and J 4 bases, leaving 10 bases between the germline ends. Germline lookup yields CDR1 KGHDR and CDR2 SFDVKD. CDR3 protein: CATKTGYNEQFF. The DNA for the CDR3 is TGTGCCACTAAAACAGGGTACAATGAGCAGTTCTTC.

The CDR3 region has the DNA TGTGCCAGCAGCTTAGCGGTGAACACTGAAGCTTTCTTT. This translates into CASSLAVNTEAFF. The chain carries TRBV11-3 and TRBJ1-1; D gene ambiguous. Germline V gene sequence: CDR1 SGHNT, CDR2 YENEEA. The CDR3 spans 13 residues. The germline V and J ends were trimmed by 1 base and 0 bases, with 3 bases remaining between them. Supplemented by reference TRBV11-3 and TRBJ1-1, the full variable domain reads EAGVVQSPRYKIIEKKQPVAFWCNPISGHNTLYWYLQNLGQGPELLIRYENEEAVDDSQLPKDRFSAERLKGVDSTLKIQPAELGDSAVYLCASSLAVNTEAFFGQGTRLTVV.

The chain links TRBV11-1 to TRBJ1-2, with no clear D. Germline V gene data show CDR1 as SGHAT and CDR2 as FQDESV (reference sequence). The CDR3 is 15 amino acids. V lost 5 bases and J lost 2, with 15 bases in between. The CDR3 loop is CASSPNFIANYGYTF. DNA of the CDR3: TGTGCCAGCAGCCCCAACTTCATCGCCAACTATGGCTACACCTTC.

This clone occurred once. The genes are TRBV20-1 and TRBJ2-7; the match to TRBD2 covers 10 bases. Germline-derived CDR1 and CDR2 are DFQATT and SNEGSKA (reference sequence). The CDR3 totals 15 residues. V was clipped by 3 bases and J by 0 bases; unmatched bases: 5. In DNA form, the CDR3 reads TGCAGTGCTAGTAGGGGACTAGCGAGCTCCTACGAGCAGTACTTC. Protein: CSASRGLASSYEQYF.

The chain recombines TRBV21-1 with TRBJ1-6. TRBV21-1 is a pseudogene. The CDR3 has 16 residues. The CDR3 DNA reads TGTGCCAGCCGAATCGAAATAGGAGGTGGTAATTCACCCCTCCACTTT. Translating gives CASRIEIGGGNSPLHF.

This clone was found once. The rearrangement uses TRBV19 and TRBJ1-5; 10 nucleotides match TRBD1. From germline, CDR1 is LNHDA and CDR2 SQIVND (reference sequence). There are 14 residues in the CDR3. J gave up 5 bases and V 6 bases, and 4 bases lay outside the gene matches. CDR3 protein: CASRRDRGYQPQHF. The CDR3 bases are TGTGCCAGTAGACGGGACAGGGGTTATCAGCCCCAGCATTTT. Looking up the rest from reference TRBV19 and TRBJ1-5 gives the full variable domain: DGGITQSPKYLFRKEGQNVTLSCEQNLNHDAMYWYRQDPGQGLRLIYYSQIVNDFQKGDIAEGYSVSREKKESFPLTVTSAQKNPTAFYLCASRRDRGYQPQHFGDGTRLSIL.

The rearrangement links TRBV14 to TRBJ2-7; D is uncertain. The CDR3 runs to 11 residues. The V and J ends lost 3 bases and 2 bases respectively, with 2 bases between them. Germline V gives CDR1 SGHDN, CDR2 FVKESK. Here the CDR3 reads CASSHTYEQYF. In nucleotides, the CDR3 is TGTGCCAGCAGCCATACCTACGAGCAGTACTTC.

The CDR3 DNA reads TGTGCCAGCAGGTCGTTAGCGGGAGGGGGCACAGATACGCAGTATTTT. Translation: CASRSLAGGGTDTQYF. The V call is TRBV7-8, the J call TRBJ2-3, with 11 bases lining up with TRBD2. Germline trimming cut 6 bases from V and 1 base from J; bases unmatched to any gene: 6. The CDR3 is 16 amino acids. Per the germline V gene, CDR1 is SGHVS and CDR2 is FQNEAQ.

The chain uses TRBV16 and TRBJ1-6; TRBD1 agrees at 11 bases. J was trimmed by 8 bases and V by 4 bases; bases with no gene match: 4. Germline CDR1 and CDR2: KGHSY and FQNENV. The CDR3 spans 15 residues. The CDR3 DNA reads TGTGCCAGCAGCCCCAGGACAGGGGGCGATTCACCCCTCCACTTT. Translation gives CASSPRTGGDSPLHF.

The V call is TRBV3-1 (or the pseudogene TRBV3-2), the J call TRBJ1-6; no clear D. The CDR3 is 16 residues long. Trimming shortened V by 0 bases and J by 4 bases, and 10 bases separated the two germline ends. CDR1 LGHDT and CDR2 YNNKEL come from the germline V gene (reference sequence). CDR3 sequence: CASSQDLARYNSPLHF. DNA of the CDR3: TGTGCCAGCAGCCAAGATCTCGCCCGGTATAATTCACCCCTCCACTTT.

The chain is built from TRBV4-1 and TRBJ1-2, with D possibly TRBD1 on 5 matching bases. CDR1 is MGHRA, CDR2 YSYEKL, per germline. The CDR3 length is 15 residues. The V and J ends lost 0 bases and 4 bases respectively, with 12 bases between them. CDR3 region: CASSQEQTVTYGYTF. CDR3 bases: TGCGCCAGCAGCCAAGAACAGACAGTTACCTATGGCTACACCTTC.

The V gene is TRBV9, the J gene TRBJ2-2, with D possibly being TRBD1 (6 bases). Trimming removed 2 bases at V and 6 bases at J, with 14 bases between. Germline V gene lookup returns CDR1 SGDLS and CDR2 YYNGEE. This CDR3 has 15 residues. Here the CDR3 reads CASSVGDRSAGELFF. The CDR3, as DNA: TGTGCCAGCAGCGTTGGCGACAGGTCTGCCGGGGAGCTGTTTTTT.

The chain links TRBV7-6 to TRBJ2-1; 13 bases agree with TRBD2. Germline lookup yields CDR1 SGHVS and CDR2 FNYEAQ. V was pared by 4 bases and J by 4 bases, with 7 bases of the junction left unmatched. This CDR3 is 17 amino acids long. Written as DNA, the CDR3 is TGTGCCAGCAGCTCCCTGGGGACTAGCGGGGCATACAATGAGCAGTTCTTC. Translated, it gives CASSSLGTSGAYNEQFF.

V and J are TRBV18 and TRBJ2-7, with 8 bases lining up with TRBD2. Germline assignment: CDR1 KGHSH and CDR2 LQKENI. The junction had 8 bases not matched to a gene; V was cut back by 6 bases and J by 4 bases. The CDR3 spans 14 residues. The CDR3 nucleotides are TGTGCCAGCTCCGCGGGACTAGATAAATACGAGCAGTACTTC. This gives the protein CASSAGLDKYEQYF.

The chain employs TRBV12-1 and TRBJ2-2; TRBD2, the D gene given by the table, was not confirmed from the DNA. TRBV12-1 is annotated as a pseudogene. The CDR3 sequence is 17 residues long. In nucleotides, the CDR3 is TGTGCCAGCAGATTTACAAGCGGGAGAAGTTGGAGCGGGGAGCTGTTTTTT. Translated, it gives CASRFTSGRSWSGELFF.

This chain joins TRBV27 and TRBJ1-2; D is perhaps TRBD1 (5 bases). The CDR3 spans 17 residues. Per germline, CDR1 MNHEY and CDR2 SMNVEV (reference sequence). With 0 bases removed from V and 6 bases from J, the gap between germline ends came to 20 bases. Here the CDR3 reads CASSLSPRGGREDGYTF. CDR3 nucleotides: TGTGCCAGCAGTTTATCCCCTCGGGGTGGCAGGGAGGATGGCTACACCTTC.

The CDR3, as DNA: TGTGCCAGCACCCCTTACAATGAGCAGTTCTTC. Amino acid sequence: CASTPYNEQFF. This sequence joins TRBV12-3 or TRBV12-4 and TRBJ2-1; D remains unclear. The length of the CDR3 is 11 residues. Trimming removed 7 bases at V and 4 bases at J, with 5 bases between.

The CDR3 DNA reads TGTGCCAGAAGCCTTTCTAGCGGGACCTACAATGAGCAGTTCTTC. Translation: CARSLSSGTYNEQFF. This chain uses TRBV6-4 with TRBJ2-1, with 9 bases that match TRBD2. CDR1 and CDR2 from the germline V gene are MRHNA and SNTAGT. Germline trimming cut 9 bases from V and 2 bases from J; bases unmatched to any gene: 8. The CDR3 is made up of 15 amino acids.

The CDR3 spells CASSIGLAELTSTDTQYF. The CDR3 bases are TGTGCCAGTAGTATCGGACTAGCGGAACTTACTAGCACAGATACGCAGTATTTT. V is TRBV19 and J is TRBJ2-3; the match to TRBD2 covers 10 bases. The CDR3 runs to 18 residues. V shed 3 bases and J 0 bases; nucleotides not matched to a gene: 9. CDR1 is LNHDA and CDR2 is SQIVND in the germline V gene (reference sequence).

The chain employs TRBV6-6 and TRBJ1-6; D not resolved. Germline V gene sequence: CDR1 MNHNY, CDR2 SVGAGI (reference sequence). Trimming shortened V by 6 bases and J by 10 bases, and 16 bases separated the two germline ends. This CDR3 is 14 amino acids long. The CDR3 bases are TGTGCCAGCAGGCCGGTGGGAGAGGACTCACCCCTCCACTTT. Protein product: CASRPVGEDSPLHF.

The chain is built from TRBV18 and TRBJ2-3; 11 nucleotides line up with TRBD2. With V trimmed by 3 bases and J by 5 bases, 4 bases remained unmatched. The CDR3 is made up of 15 amino acids. Germline CDR1 is KGHSH and CDR2 is LQKENI. The CDR3 region is CASSPIGLAGDTQYF. The DNA for the CDR3 is TGTGCCAGCTCACCGATCGGACTAGCGGGAGATACGCAGTATTTT.

The chain carries TRBV12-3 or TRBV12-4 and TRBJ1-1, with a weak D call TRBD1 (5 bases). This CDR3 spans 13 amino acids. The ends were cut back, 6 bases at V and 1 base at J, with 9 bases in the middle. In DNA, the CDR3 is TGTGCCAGCAGAGCAACAGGGAACACTGAAGCTTTCTTT. Amino acid sequence: CASRATGNTEAFF.

This clone occurred a few times. The V and J genes are TRBV5-4 and TRBJ1-5; D perhaps matches TRBD1 (6 bases). Between the trimmed V and J ends, which lost 4 bases and 4 bases, there was a span of 12 bases. The CDR3 has 14 amino acids. Germline CDR1 is SGHNT and CDR2 is YYREEE (reference sequence). In nucleotides, the CDR3 is TGTGCCAGCAGCGCAGGGGCAAAAAATCAGCCCCAGCATTTT. This codes for CASSAGAKNQPQHF.

The chain carries TRBV4-2 and TRBJ1-1; no reliable D call. V lost 1 base to trimming and J lost 9 bases, with 18 bases between them. Germline V gene data show CDR1 as LGHNA and CDR2 as YNFKEQ. The CDR3 length is 15 residues. The CDR3 DNA sequence: TGTGCCAGCAGCCAAGGGATCGGCGGAGGCAAAAAAGCTTTCTTT. Its translation is CASSQGIGGGKKAFF.

V and J are TRBV30 and TRBJ2-5; TRBD1 aligns across 8 bases. The ends lost 1 base at V and 7 bases at J; junction bases unmatched: 5. Germline loops: CDR1 GTSNPN, CDR2 SVGIG (reference sequence). The CDR3 is 13 amino acids. For the CDR3, the DNA is TGTGCCTGGAGTGGAGGACAGGGAGGGACCCAGTACTTC. It encodes CAWSGGQGGTQYF.

The chain is built from TRBV9 and TRBJ2-7, with 12 nucleotides matching TRBD2. In germline, CDR1 is SGDLS, CDR2 YYNGEE. The trim removed 2 bases at V and 5 bases at J, leaving 11 bases unmatched. The CDR3 sequence is 17 residues long. The CDR3 reads CASSVGGYGLAGHEQYF. The CDR3 region has the DNA TGTGCCAGCAGCGTGGGGGGGTATGGACTAGCGGGGCACGAGCAGTACTTC.

This chain uses TRBV28 with TRBJ2-7; no reliable D call. There are 11 residues in the CDR3. CDR1 is MDHEN, CDR2 SYDVKM, per germline. Trimming removed 10 bases from V and 5 bases from J, with 12 bases in between. The CDR3 spells CATRLSHEQYF. Written as DNA, the CDR3 is TGTGCCACCAGACTTAGCCACGAGCAGTACTTC.

The chain recombines TRBV28 with TRBJ2-2, with D possibly matching TRBD1 (6 bases). The CDR3 runs to 14 residues. V lost 4 bases to trimming and J lost 7 bases, with 13 bases between them. Germline CDR1 and CDR2: MDHEN and SYDVKM. As DNA, the CDR3 is TGTGCCAGCAGTTCCCAGGGGTCGGGCGGGGAGCTGTTTTTT. It encodes CASSSQGSGGELFF.